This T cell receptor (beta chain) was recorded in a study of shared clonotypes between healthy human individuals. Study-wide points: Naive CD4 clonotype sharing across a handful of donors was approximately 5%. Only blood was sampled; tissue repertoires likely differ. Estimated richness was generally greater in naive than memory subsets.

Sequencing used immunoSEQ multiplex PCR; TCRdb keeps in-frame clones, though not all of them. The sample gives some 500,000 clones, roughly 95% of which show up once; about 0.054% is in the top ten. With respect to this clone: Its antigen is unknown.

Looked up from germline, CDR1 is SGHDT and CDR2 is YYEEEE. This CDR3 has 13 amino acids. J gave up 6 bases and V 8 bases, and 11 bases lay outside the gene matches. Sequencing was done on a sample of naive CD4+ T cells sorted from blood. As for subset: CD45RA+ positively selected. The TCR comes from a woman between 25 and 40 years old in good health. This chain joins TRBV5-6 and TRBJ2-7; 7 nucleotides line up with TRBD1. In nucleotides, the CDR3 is TGTGCCAGTTCGACAGGGAAGGGGTTCGAGCAGTACTTC. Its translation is CASSTGKGFEQYF.